This T cell receptor (beta chain) emerged from a study of spatial heterogeneity in lung cancer. At the level of the study: Unique TCR and UMI combinations averaged more than ten appearances each in raw reads.

The sample holds many counts of this clonotype. V shed 4 bases and J 4 bases; nucleotides not matched to a gene: 10. Germline V gene data show CDR1 as SGHRS and CDR2 as YFSETQ. The CDR3 contains 15 residues. The sample's time point: sample taken at primary tumor resection. Unique molecular identifiers tagged every individual TCR cDNA molecule. TCRdb itself ran the 5' RACE reads through MiXCR, one entry per CDR3 protein. The repertoire holds more than 60,000 distinct CDR3 sequences, with 7% to 9% as singletons. This sequence joins TRBV5-1 and TRBJ1-1; 7 bases line up with TRBD1. The sample was PBMCs, taken at surgery. The receptor was derived from a male donor with early-stage non-small cell lung cancer. CDR3 sequence reads: CASSTLQGLGTEAFF. The CDR3 DNA sequence: TGCGCCAGCAGCACCCTACAGGGGCTAGGCACTGAAGCTTTCTTT.